The next 31 T cell receptor beta chains were all read from a single sample in a study of shared clonotypes between healthy human individuals. Libraries were prepared by immunoSEQ multiplex PCR; TCRdb keeps only in-frame clonotypes and omits some of them. The data show roughly 640,000 clones, with around 67% seen just once and around 1.6% held by the top ten. Sequencing input: memory CD4+ T cells sorted from blood. Subset indicated: CD45RA-negative fraction. The receptors originated from a woman aged 25 to 39 in good health.

As to this clone: The same CDR3 also results from other DNA sequences found in this sample. The chain recombines TRBV9 with TRBJ2-3, with 7 positions matching TRBD2. Germline CDR1 SGDLS, CDR2 YYNGEE. V shed 0 bases and J 2 bases; nucleotides not matched to a gene: 3. The CDR3 length is 15 residues. The CDR3 spells CASSVGAGDTDTQYF. The CDR3 DNA sequence: TGTGCCAGCAGCGTAGGGGCGGGGGACACAGATACGCAGTATTTT.

This clone was recorded only once. The chain links TRBV6-6 to TRBJ2-1; TRBD1 agrees at 8 bases. The CDR3 has 14 amino acids. Trimming cost V 2 bases and J 6 bases; bases outside gene matches: 3. Per germline, CDR1 MNHNY and CDR2 SVGAGI (reference sequence). CDR3 sequence reads: CASSYDRGGNEQFF. CDR3 DNA: TGTGCCAGCAGTTACGACAGGGGAGGCAATGAGCAGTTCTTC.

CDR3 region: CASSVGAGELFF. CDR3 DNA sequence: TGTGCCAGCAGTGTTGGAGCCGGGGAGCTGTTTTTT. The genes are TRBV2 and TRBJ2-2; no definite D call. V was trimmed by 4 bases and J by 6 bases, leaving 6 bases between them. CDR1 and CDR2 (germline): SNHLY, FYNNEI. The CDR3 has 12 residues.

This clone appeared a few times. The chain is built from TRBV28 and TRBJ1-2; D unresolved. V dropped 5 bases and J dropped 2 bases, with 3 bases sitting between them. Germline values: CDR1 MDHEN, CDR2 SYDVKM. The CDR3 runs to 11 residues. The CDR3 region is CASSGNYGYTF. CDR3 coding DNA: TGTGCCAGCAGTGGGAACTATGGCTACACCTTC.

This rearrangement joins TRBV27 to TRBJ2-7, with 10 bases that match TRBD2. The germline V gene has CDR1 MNHEY and CDR2 SMNVEV (reference sequence). The CDR3 totals 16 residues. Unmatched junction bases numbered 14, after V lost 6 bases and J lost 6 bases. CDR3 in amino acids: CASSRTRAGGPVEQYF. For the CDR3, the DNA is TGTGCCAGCAGCCGCACCCGAGCGGGAGGGCCGGTCGAGCAGTACTTC.

The chain is built from TRBV6-4 and TRBJ2-1; 8 bases are shared with TRBD1. Per the germline V gene, CDR1 is MRHNA and CDR2 is SNTAGT. The CDR3 is 16 residues long. V was clipped by 0 bases and J by 5 bases; unmatched bases: 6. The CDR3 DNA is TGTGCCAGCAGTGACTCTTACAGGGGGAGAGACAATGAGCAGTTCTTC. This translates into CASSDSYRGRDNEQFF.

V and J are TRBV6-1 and TRBJ2-3; no clear D gene. The ends were cut back, 1 base at V and 14 bases at J, with 16 bases in the middle. Germline V gene data show CDR1 as MNHNS and CDR2 as SASEGT. The CDR3 consists of 13 residues. The CDR3 is CASSEGLPTDGYF. CDR3 DNA: TGTGCCAGCAGTGAAGGTCTCCCTACGGATGGGTATTTT.

The rearrangement links TRBV29-1 to TRBJ1-2; D possibly corresponds to TRBD1 (5 bases). The CDR3 is 13 amino acids. The V end was cut by 5 bases, the J end by 0 bases, with 10 bases between. CDR1 is SQVTM and CDR2 is ANQGSEA in the germline V gene. The CDR3 is CSVTGETNYGYTF. The CDR3, as DNA: TGCAGCGTTACAGGCGAAACTAACTATGGCTACACCTTC.

The chain links TRBV6-5 to TRBJ2-6; D unclear. Per the germline V gene, CDR1 is MNHEY and CDR2 is SVGAGI. The germline V and J ends were trimmed by 8 bases and 0 bases, with 8 bases remaining between them. The CDR3 totals 14 residues. CDR3 nucleotide sequence: TGTGCCAGCGCCGGCGCCTCTGGGGCCAACGTCCTGACTTTC. Residues: CASAGASGANVLTF.

This clone came up a few times. The CDR3 coding sequence is TGCGCCAGCAGCGGAGGAATGGGAACTAATGAAAAACTGTTTTTT. It yields the protein CASSGGMGTNEKLFF. The V call is TRBV5-1, the J call TRBJ1-4; D gene uncertain. This CDR3 region has 15 residues. The germline V gene encodes CDR1 SGHRS and CDR2 YFSETQ. Deletions cut 4 bases from V and 1 base from J, with 11 bases between.

The rearrangement uses TRBV29-1 and TRBJ1-1; unclear D gene. V was clipped by 3 bases and J by 2 bases, with 13 bases between them. The CDR3 loop spans 14 amino acids. The V gene's germline CDR1 is SQVTM and CDR2 ANQGSEA. The CDR3 reads CSVDTARTNTEAFF. DNA of the CDR3: TGCAGCGTTGATACGGCCAGAACAAACACTGAAGCTTTCTTT.

The chain combines TRBV18 with TRBJ2-7; 9 nucleotides line up with TRBD1. The V gene's germline CDR1 is KGHSH and CDR2 LQKENI. The V segment lost 0 bases and the J segment 3 bases; nucleotides outside the gene matches: 3. There are 15 residues in the CDR3. The CDR3 nucleotides are TGTGCCAGCTCACCACCTAGGACAGGGGACTACGAGCAGTACTTC. It specifies CASSPPRTGDYEQYF.

This clone has just one count. The V gene is TRBV27, the J gene TRBJ1-1; D possibly corresponds to TRBD1 (5 bases). The CDR3 is 15 amino acids. With 0 bases removed from V and 7 bases from J, the gap between germline ends came to 15 bases. CDR1 and CDR2 (germline): MNHEY, SMNVEV (reference sequence). In DNA, the CDR3 is TGTGCCAGCAGTTTATCGCCTCAGGGTTTCGGTGAAGCTTTCTTT. The encoded protein is CASSLSPQGFGEAFF.

J is TRBJ2-7 and V is TRBV19, with 10 bases aligning to TRBD1. The CDR3 runs 15 residues. V dropped 2 bases and J dropped 3; count of bases not matched to a gene: 4. The germline V gene has CDR1 LNHDA and CDR2 SQIVND (reference sequence). CDR3 protein: CASSITGTGDYEQYF. In DNA, the CDR3 is TGTGCCAGTAGTATAACCGGGACAGGGGACTACGAGCAGTACTTC.

V is TRBV5-1 and J is TRBJ2-1; a possible D gene is TRBD2 (6 bases). This CDR3 has 13 residues. Between the trimmed V and J ends, which lost 4 bases and 3 bases, there was a span of 8 bases. CDR1 SGHRS and CDR2 YFSETQ come from the germline V gene. DNA of the CDR3: TGCGCCAGCAGCCGGGACTTCTACAATGAGCAGTTCTTC. Amino acid sequence: CASSRDFYNEQFF. Complete variable domain (other parts from reference TRBV5-1 and TRBJ2-1): KAGVTQTPRYLIKTRGQQVTLSCSPISGHRSVSWYQQTPGQGLQFLFEYFSETQRNKGNFPGRFSGRQFSNSRSEMNVSTLELGDSALYLCASSRDFYNEQFFGPGTRLTVL.

The chain combines TRBV25-1 with TRBJ2-1; possible D gene TRBD2, 6 bases. Germline V gene data show CDR1 as MGHDK and CDR2 as SYGVNS. V lost 2 bases and J lost 1, with 15 bases in between. CDR3 size: 17 residues. This chain's CDR3 is CASSEVGTEKSYNEQFF. The CDR3 DNA sequence: TGTGCCAGCAGTGAAGTCGGGACTGAGAAATCCTACAATGAGCAGTTCTTC. Full variable domain (missing parts from reference TRBV25-1 and TRBJ2-1): EADIYQTPRYLVIGTGKKITLECSQTMGHDKMYWYQQDPGMELHLIHYSYGVNSTEKGDLSSESTVSRIRTEHFPLTLESARPSHTSQYLCASSEVGTEKSYNEQFFGPGTRLTVL.

This chain joins TRBV29-1 and TRBJ1-2, with TRBD1 matching over 12 bases. Losses at the gene ends were 4 bases for V and 4 bases for J; bases not matched to a gene: 4. CDR1 is SQVTM, CDR2 ANQGSEA, per germline. This CDR3 has 14 amino acids. This CDR3 is CSVGPGQGAYGYTF. CDR3 coding DNA: TGCAGCGTTGGACCGGGACAGGGGGCCTATGGCTACACCTTC.

The chain uses TRBV7-9 and TRBJ2-3, with 12 bases that match TRBD2. Germline lookup yields CDR1 SEHNR and CDR2 FQNEAQ (reference sequence). The CDR3 spans 16 residues. V shed 6 bases and J 6 bases; nucleotides not matched to a gene: 10. The CDR3 DNA follows: TGTGCCAGCAGGGGAGGACTAGCGGGAAACCTCGATACGCAGTATTTT. Its translation: CASRGGLAGNLDTQYF.

A word on this clone: The sample carries other DNA sequences with the same CDR3. The chain has TRBV7-9 and TRBJ1-2, with D possibly TRBD1 on 6 matching bases. Germline V gene sequence: CDR1 SEHNR, CDR2 FQNEAQ (reference sequence). V lost 1 base to trimming and J lost 6 bases, with 9 bases between them. The CDR3 extends over 13 amino acids. CDR3: CASSLVGGDGYTF. The CDR3 DNA sequence: TGTGCCAGCAGCTTAGTAGGGGGAGATGGCTACACCTTC.

V gene TRBV28 combines with J gene TRBJ2-6, with D perhaps matching TRBD1 (6 bases). From germline, CDR1 is MDHEN and CDR2 SYDVKM. With 8 bases removed from V and 3 bases from J, the gap between germline ends came to 17 bases. This CDR3 is built from 16 residues. The CDR3 region has the DNA TGTGCCAGCCGAACTACAGGGAGCAGTGGGGCCAACGTCCTGACTTTC. Amino acid sequence: CASRTTGSSGANVLTF.

The J gene is TRBJ1-1, the V gene TRBV19, with D hard to call. Germline assignment: CDR1 LNHDA and CDR2 SQIVND (reference sequence). Trimming left V 3 bases short and J 4 bases short, with 9 bases between. There are 13 residues in the CDR3. The CDR3 region has the DNA TGTGCCAGTAGTATTGGGGTTATCACTGAAGCTTTCTTT. The encoded protein is CASSIGVITEAFF.

On this clone: A clone one base away is much larger, so this may be a read error. This chain links TRBV10-3 with TRBJ2-7, with 9 bases matching TRBD2. CDR1 ENHRY and CDR2 SYGVKD come from the germline V gene. The CDR3 totals 14 residues. The CDR3 region has the DNA TGTGCCGTCAGTGAGTCGCGGGAGGGCTACGAGCAGTACTTC. This translates into CAVSESREGYEQYF.

The chain recombines TRBV7-7 with TRBJ2-2; TRBD2 matches 8 bases. Trimming cost V 1 base and J 4 bases; bases outside gene matches: 2. CDR1 is SSHAT, CDR2 FNYEAQ, per germline (reference sequence). The CDR3 is 15 residues long. CDR3 sequence: CASSLGREGTGELFF. As DNA, the CDR3 is TGTGCCAGCAGCTTAGGTCGGGAGGGCACCGGGGAGCTGTTTTTT.

Regarding this clone: Distinct nucleotide sequences in the sample also encode this CDR3. The chain carries TRBV5-1 and TRBJ2-1, with D perhaps being TRBD1 or TRBD2 (5 bases each). This CDR3 spans 14 amino acids. V lost 4 bases, J lost 7 bases, and 15 bases lay in between. CDR1 and CDR2 from the germline V gene are SGHRS and YFSETQ. The CDR3 sequence is CASSPGTEGNEQFF. The CDR3 nucleotides are TGCGCCAGCAGCCCCGGGACCGAGGGGAATGAGCAGTTCTTC.

This clone has only one observation. The V gene is TRBV30, the J gene TRBJ1-5; possibly TRBD1 for D (5 bases). Between the trimmed V and J ends, which lost 5 bases and 2 bases, there was a span of 19 bases. Per germline, CDR1 GTSNPN and CDR2 SVGIG (reference sequence). This CDR3 is 16 amino acids long. The CDR3 nucleotides are TGTGCCTGGGGGGCGAAGTGGGTTCGGGGCAATCAGCCCCAGCATTTT. Translated, it gives CAWGAKWVRGNQPQHF.

This clone was counted only a few times. The chain employs TRBV5-1 and TRBJ2-3, with D unclear. CDR3 length equals 16 residues. From germline, CDR1 is SGHRS and CDR2 YFSETQ. Trimming shortened V by 0 bases and J by 1 base, and 12 bases separated the two germline ends. The CDR3: CASSLAIGIGTDTQYF. CDR3 nucleotide sequence: TGCGCCAGCAGCTTGGCCATAGGGATTGGCACAGATACGCAGTATTTT.

The DNA of the CDR3 is TGTGCCAGCTCACCAAACAGGGCTAGGAACACTGAAGCTTTCTTT. Protein product: CASSPNRARNTEAFF. The chain employs TRBV18 and TRBJ1-1, with D maybe TRBD1 (6 bases). Germline CDR1 and CDR2: KGHSH and LQKENI. This CDR3 spans 15 amino acids. V was pared by 2 bases and J by 1 base, with 11 bases between.

This clone was detected only a few times. This sequence joins TRBV2 and TRBJ1-4; TRBD1 agrees at 7 bases. V trimming: 8 bases; J trimming: 4 bases; junction bases outside the gene matches: 4. Per the germline V gene, CDR1 is SNHLY and CDR2 is FYNNEI. This CDR3 comprises 13 residues. CDR3 region: CASAGQFNEKLFF. CDR3 in DNA: TGTGCCAGCGCGGGACAGTTTAATGAAAAACTGTTTTTT.

This chain uses TRBV29-1 with TRBJ2-5; 11 bases agree with TRBD1. CDR3 length: 14 residues. Germline CDR1 and CDR2: SQVTM and ANQGSEA. Germline trimming cut 3 bases from V and 4 bases from J; bases unmatched to any gene: 4. The CDR3 nucleotides read TGCAGCGTTGAGGGGGACAGGGGGGCAGAGACCCAGTACTTC. Its protein is CSVEGDRGAETQYF.

This clone has only a few counts. The chain recombines TRBV7-9 with TRBJ1-1; unclear D gene. V was pared by 6 bases and J by 10 bases, with 15 bases between. Looked up from germline, CDR1 is SEHNR and CDR2 is FQNEAQ (reference sequence). The CDR3 is 12 residues long. The chain's CDR3 is CASRSGTSRAFF. The CDR3 bases are TGTGCCAGCAGATCGGGAACGTCGAGAGCTTTCTTT.

This clone was found a few times. The V and J genes are TRBV27 and TRBJ2-7; D is possibly TRBD1 (5 bases). CDR3 length: 14 residues. Per germline, CDR1 MNHEY and CDR2 SMNVEV (reference sequence). V lost 5 bases and J lost 2, with 13 bases in between. The CDR3 spells CASSPLDTPYEQYF. As DNA, the CDR3 is TGTGCCAGCAGTCCCCTGGACACCCCCTACGAGCAGTACTTC.